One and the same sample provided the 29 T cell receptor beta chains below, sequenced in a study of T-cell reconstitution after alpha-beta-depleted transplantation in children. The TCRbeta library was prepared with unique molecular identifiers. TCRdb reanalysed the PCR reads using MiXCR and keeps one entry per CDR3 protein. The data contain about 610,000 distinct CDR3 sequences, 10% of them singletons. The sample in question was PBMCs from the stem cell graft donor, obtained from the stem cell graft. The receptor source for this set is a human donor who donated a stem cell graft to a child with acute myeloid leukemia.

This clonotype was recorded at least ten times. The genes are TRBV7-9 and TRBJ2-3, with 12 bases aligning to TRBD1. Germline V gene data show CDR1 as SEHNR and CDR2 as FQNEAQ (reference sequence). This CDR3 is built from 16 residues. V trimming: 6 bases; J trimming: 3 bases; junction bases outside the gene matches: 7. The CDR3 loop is CASRRGTGGETDTQYF. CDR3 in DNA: TGTGCCAGCAGACGCGGGACAGGGGGCGAAACAGATACGCAGTATTTT.

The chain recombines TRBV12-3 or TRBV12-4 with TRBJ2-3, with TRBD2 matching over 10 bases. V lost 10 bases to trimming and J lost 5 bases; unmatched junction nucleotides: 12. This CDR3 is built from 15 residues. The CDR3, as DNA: TGTGCCACCCTCCATGGTCTAGCGGGAGTAGATACGCAGTATTTT. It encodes CATLHGLAGVDTQYF.

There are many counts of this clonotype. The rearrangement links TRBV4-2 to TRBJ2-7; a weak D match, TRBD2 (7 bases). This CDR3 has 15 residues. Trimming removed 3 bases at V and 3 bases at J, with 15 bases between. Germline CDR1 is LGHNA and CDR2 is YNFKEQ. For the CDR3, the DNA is TGTGCCAGCAGCCAGGGGGCTAGCGGAAACTACGAGCAGTACTTC. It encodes CASSQGASGNYEQYF.

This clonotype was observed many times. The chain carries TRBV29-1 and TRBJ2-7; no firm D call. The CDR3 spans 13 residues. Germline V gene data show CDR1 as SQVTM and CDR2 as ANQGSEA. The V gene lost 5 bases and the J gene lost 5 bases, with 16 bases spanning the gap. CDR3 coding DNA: TGCAGCGTTTTACGATGGAGTAGTAACGAGCAGTACTTC. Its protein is CSVLRWSSNEQYF.

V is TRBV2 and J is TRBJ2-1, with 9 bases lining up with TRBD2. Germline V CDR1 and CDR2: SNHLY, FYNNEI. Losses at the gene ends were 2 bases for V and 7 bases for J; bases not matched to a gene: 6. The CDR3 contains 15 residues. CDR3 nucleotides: TGTGCCAGCAGTGAACTCGCGGGAGGGCGAAATGAGCAGTTCTTC. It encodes CASSELAGGRNEQFF.

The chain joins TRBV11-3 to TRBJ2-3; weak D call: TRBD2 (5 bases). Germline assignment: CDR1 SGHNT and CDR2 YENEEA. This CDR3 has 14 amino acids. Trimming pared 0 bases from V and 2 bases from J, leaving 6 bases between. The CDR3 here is CASSLDGNTDTQYF. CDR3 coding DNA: TGTGCCAGCAGCTTAGACGGGAACACAGATACGCAGTATTTT.

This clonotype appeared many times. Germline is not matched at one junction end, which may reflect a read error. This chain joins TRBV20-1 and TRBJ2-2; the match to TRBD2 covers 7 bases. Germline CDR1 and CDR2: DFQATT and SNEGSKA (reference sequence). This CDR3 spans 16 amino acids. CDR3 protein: CSARGQREANTGELFF. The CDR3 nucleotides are TGCAGTGCCAGAGGCCAGCGGGAAGCGAACACCGGGGAGCTGTTTTTT.

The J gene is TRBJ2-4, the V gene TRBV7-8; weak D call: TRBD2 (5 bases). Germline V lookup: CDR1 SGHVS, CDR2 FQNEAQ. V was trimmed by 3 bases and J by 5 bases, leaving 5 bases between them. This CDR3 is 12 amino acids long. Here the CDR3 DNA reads TGTGCCAGCAGCTTGAGGGAAAACATTCAGTACTTC. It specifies CASSLRENIQYF.

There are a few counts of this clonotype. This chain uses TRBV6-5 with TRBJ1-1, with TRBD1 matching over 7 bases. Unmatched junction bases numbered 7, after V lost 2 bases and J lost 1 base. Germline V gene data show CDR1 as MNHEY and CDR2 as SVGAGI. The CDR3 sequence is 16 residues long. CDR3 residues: CASSYVSTGANTEAFF. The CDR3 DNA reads TGTGCCAGCAGTTACGTTAGTACAGGGGCGAACACTGAAGCTTTCTTT.

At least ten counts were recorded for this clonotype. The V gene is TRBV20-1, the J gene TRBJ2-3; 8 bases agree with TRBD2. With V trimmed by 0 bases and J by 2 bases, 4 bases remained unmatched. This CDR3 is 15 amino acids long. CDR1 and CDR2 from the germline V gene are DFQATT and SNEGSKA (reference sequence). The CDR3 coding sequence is TGCAGTGCTAGAGAAGGAGCGGGGGTCACAGATACGCAGTATTTT. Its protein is CSAREGAGVTDTQYF.

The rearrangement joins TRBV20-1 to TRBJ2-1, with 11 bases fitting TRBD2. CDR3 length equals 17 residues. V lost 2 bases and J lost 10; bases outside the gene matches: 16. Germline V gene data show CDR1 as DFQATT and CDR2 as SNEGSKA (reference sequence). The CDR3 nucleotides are TGCAGTGCTAGAATCCCCCCGCTAGCGGGAGGTGGATTGGAGCAGTTCTTC. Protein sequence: CSARIPPLAGGGLEQFF.

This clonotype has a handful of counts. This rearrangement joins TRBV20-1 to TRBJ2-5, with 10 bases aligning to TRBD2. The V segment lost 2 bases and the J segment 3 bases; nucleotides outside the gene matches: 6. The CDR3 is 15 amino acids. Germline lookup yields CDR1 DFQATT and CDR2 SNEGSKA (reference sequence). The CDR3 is CSARPLAGGKETQYF. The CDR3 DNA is TGCAGTGCTAGACCTTTAGCGGGAGGCAAAGAGACCCAGTACTTC.

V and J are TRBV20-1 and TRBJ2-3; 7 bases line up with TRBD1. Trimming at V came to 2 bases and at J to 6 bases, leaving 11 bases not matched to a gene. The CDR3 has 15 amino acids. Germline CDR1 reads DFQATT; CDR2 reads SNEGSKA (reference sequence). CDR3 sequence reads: CSARLPQGLFDTQYF. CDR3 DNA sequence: TGCAGTGCTAGATTACCACAGGGGTTGTTCGATACGCAGTATTTT.

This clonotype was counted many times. The CDR3 DNA is TGCAGCGTTGTGGGCAGGGTAGGGGTGGACACTGAAGCTTTCTTT. Translating it yields CSVVGRVGVDTEAFF. The V call is TRBV29-1, the J call TRBJ1-1; D possibly corresponds to TRBD1 (5 bases). Germline loops: CDR1 SQVTM, CDR2 ANQGSEA. V was shortened by 4 bases and J by 3 bases, with 18 bases between the two germline ends. The CDR3 totals 15 residues. Full variable domain (rest looked up from reference TRBV29-1 and TRBJ1-1): SAVISQKPSRDICQRGTSLTIQCQVDSQVTMMFWYRQQPGQSLTLIATANQGSEATYESGFVIDKFPISRPNLTFSTLTVSNMSPEDSSIYLCSVVGRVGVDTEAFFGQGTRLTVV.

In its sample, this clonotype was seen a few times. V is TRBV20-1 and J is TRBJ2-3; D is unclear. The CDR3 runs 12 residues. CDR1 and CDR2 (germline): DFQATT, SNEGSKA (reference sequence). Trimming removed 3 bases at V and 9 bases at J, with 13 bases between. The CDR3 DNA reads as TGCAGTGCTAGCCCGCCTAATAGCACGCAGTATTTT. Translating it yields CSASPPNSTQYF.

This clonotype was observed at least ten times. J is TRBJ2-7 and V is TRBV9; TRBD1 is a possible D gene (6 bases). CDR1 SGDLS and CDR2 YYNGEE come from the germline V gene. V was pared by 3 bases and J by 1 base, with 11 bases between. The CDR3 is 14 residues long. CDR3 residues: CASSALGQSYEQYF. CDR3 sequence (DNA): TGTGCCAGCAGCGCCCTGGGACAATCCTACGAGCAGTACTTC.

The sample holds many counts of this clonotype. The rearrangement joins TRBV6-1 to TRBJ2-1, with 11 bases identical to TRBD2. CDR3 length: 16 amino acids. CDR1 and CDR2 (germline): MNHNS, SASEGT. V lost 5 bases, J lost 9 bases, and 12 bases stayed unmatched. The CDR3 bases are TGTGCCAGCAGTCTCCTAGCGGGAGGAGGAAGGAGTGAGCAGTTCTTC. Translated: CASSLLAGGGRSEQFF.

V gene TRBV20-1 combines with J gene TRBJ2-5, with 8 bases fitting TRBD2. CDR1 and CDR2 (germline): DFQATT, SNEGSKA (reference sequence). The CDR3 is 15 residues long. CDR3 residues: CSLFVREGPRETQYF. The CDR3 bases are TGCAGCCTTTTCGTACGGGAGGGCCCGAGGGAGACCCAGTACTTC.

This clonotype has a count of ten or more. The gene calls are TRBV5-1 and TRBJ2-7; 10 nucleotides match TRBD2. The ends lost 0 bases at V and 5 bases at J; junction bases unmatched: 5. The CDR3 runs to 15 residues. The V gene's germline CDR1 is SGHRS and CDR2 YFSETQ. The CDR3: CASSLESSGSHEQYF. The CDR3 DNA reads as TGCGCCAGCAGCTTGGAGTCTAGCGGGAGTCACGAGCAGTACTTC.

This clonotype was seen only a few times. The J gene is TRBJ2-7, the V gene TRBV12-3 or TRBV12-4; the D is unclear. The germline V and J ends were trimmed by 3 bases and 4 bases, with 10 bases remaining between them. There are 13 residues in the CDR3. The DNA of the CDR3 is TGTGCCAGCAGTTTCGACACCGAATACGAGCAGTACTTC. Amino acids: CASSFDTEYEQYF.

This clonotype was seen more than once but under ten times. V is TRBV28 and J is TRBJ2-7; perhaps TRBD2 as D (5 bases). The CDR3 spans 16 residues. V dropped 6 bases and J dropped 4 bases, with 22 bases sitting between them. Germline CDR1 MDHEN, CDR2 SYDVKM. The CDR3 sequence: CASSPPGSSRSYEQYF. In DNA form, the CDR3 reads TGTGCCAGCAGCCCCCCGGGGAGTAGCAGATCTTACGAGCAGTACTTC.

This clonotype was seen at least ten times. The CDR3 sequence: CASSPRSSGTRQFF. CDR3 sequence (DNA): TGTGCCAGCAGCCCTCGCTCAAGCGGGACCCGGCAGTTCTTC. The chain couples TRBV11-2 to TRBJ2-1; 7 nucleotides agree with TRBD2. In germline, CDR1 is SGHAT, CDR2 FQNNGV. The V and J ends lost 5 bases and 12 bases, in that order; junction bases with no gene match: 13. CDR3 length equals 14 residues.

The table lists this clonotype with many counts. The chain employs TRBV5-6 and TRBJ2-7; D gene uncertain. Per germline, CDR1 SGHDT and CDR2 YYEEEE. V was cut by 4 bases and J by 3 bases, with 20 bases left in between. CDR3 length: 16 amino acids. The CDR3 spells CASSTMPAPKGYEQYF. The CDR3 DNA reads TGTGCCAGCAGCACAATGCCGGCCCCGAAAGGCTACGAGCAGTACTTC.

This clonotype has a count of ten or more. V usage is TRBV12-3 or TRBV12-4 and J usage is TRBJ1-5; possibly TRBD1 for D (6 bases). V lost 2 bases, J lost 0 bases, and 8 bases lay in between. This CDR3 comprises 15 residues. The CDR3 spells CASSLQGHSNQPQHF. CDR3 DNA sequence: TGTGCCAGCAGTTTACAGGGGCATAGCAATCAGCCCCAGCATTTT.

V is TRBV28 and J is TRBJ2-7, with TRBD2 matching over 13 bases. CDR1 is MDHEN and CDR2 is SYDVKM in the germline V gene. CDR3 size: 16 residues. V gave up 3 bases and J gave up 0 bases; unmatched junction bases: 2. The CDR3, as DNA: TGTGCCAGCAGTTTCAGGACTAGCGGGAGCTCCTACGAGCAGTACTTC. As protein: CASSFRTSGSSYEQYF.

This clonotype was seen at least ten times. The CDR3 protein is CASSLRTASYEQYF. The CDR3 bases are TGTGCCAGCAGCCTAAGGACAGCTTCCTACGAGCAGTACTTC. The rearrangement joins TRBV5-6 to TRBJ2-7; D perhaps matches TRBD1 (6 bases). This CDR3 has 14 residues. Germline V gene lookup returns CDR1 SGHDT and CDR2 YYEEEE. V lost 4 bases and J 1 base, leaving 12 bases between the germline ends.

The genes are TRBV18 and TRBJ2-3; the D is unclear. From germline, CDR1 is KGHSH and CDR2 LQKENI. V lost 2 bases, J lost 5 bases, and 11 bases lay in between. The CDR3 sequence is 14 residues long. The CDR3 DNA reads TGTGCCAGCTCACCAGGAGTGGTCGGAGATACGCAGTATTTT. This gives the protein CASSPGVVGDTQYF.

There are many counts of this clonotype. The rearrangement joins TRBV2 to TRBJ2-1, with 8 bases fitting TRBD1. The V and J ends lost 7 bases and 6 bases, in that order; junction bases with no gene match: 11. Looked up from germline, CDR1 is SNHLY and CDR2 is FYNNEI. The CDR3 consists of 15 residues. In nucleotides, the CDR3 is TGTGCCAGCAAATCTCAGGGGGCAGAGGGCAATGAGCAGTTCTTC. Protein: CASKSQGAEGNEQFF.

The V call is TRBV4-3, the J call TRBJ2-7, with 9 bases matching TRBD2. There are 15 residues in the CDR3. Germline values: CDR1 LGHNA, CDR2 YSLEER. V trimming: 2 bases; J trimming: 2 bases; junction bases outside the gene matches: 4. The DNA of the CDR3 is TGCGCCAGCAGCCAACGAGCGGGAGGAGCCTACGAGCAGTACTTC. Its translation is CASSQRAGGAYEQYF.